These 30 T cell receptor beta chains share one sample of origin, sequenced in a study of blood T cell repertoires in COVID-19. Using immunoSEQ multiplex PCR, the repertoire was profiled, and TCRdb retains in-frame clones only, with some absent. The repertoire has roughly 130,000 clones, about 86% of them found once; the top ten carry around 2.3%. Sequenced input: PBMCs or T cells enriched from blood (not recorded which). Receptors originate from a woman in her forties or fifties who had recovered from COVID-19.

The rearrangement links TRBV11-2 to TRBJ1-5; D ambiguous. This CDR3 region has 15 residues. The germline CDR1 and CDR2 sequences are SGHAT and FQNNGV. Trimming removed 1 base at V and 6 bases at J, with 13 bases between. The CDR3 DNA is TGTGCCAGCAGCTTAGCTACGGGGAGGAGTCAGCCCCAGCATTTT. This codes for CASSLATGRSQPQHF.

V and J are TRBV5-1 and TRBJ2-7; no definite D call. Trimming shortened V by 1 base and J by 3 bases, and 5 bases separated the two germline ends. The CDR3 is 12 amino acids. The germline V gene encodes CDR1 SGHRS and CDR2 YFSETQ. The CDR3 sequence is CASSLKSYEQYF. The CDR3 nucleotides read TGCGCCAGCAGCTTGAAGAGCTACGAGCAGTACTTC.

The rearrangement uses TRBV6-5 and TRBJ1-1, with a possible D match to TRBD1 (6 bases). Germline V gene data show CDR1 as MNHEY and CDR2 as SVGAGI. CDR3 size: 14 residues. V shed 6 bases and J shed 4 bases, with 15 bases lying between them. CDR3 sequence reads: CASSPTGYATEAFF. The CDR3 nucleotides read TGTGCCAGCAGCCCGACAGGCTATGCCACTGAAGCTTTCTTT.

This clone has just a few counts. The chain links TRBV14 to TRBJ2-5, with 10 nucleotides matching TRBD1. With V trimmed by 3 bases and J by 3 bases, 10 bases remained unmatched. The CDR3 length is 17 residues. Germline V CDR1 and CDR2: SGHDN, FVKESK. DNA for the CDR3: TGTGCCAGCAGCCACTACGGACAGGGGGGATTAAAAGAGACCCAGTACTTC. Translating gives CASSHYGQGGLKETQYF. The complete variable domain, with remaining parts taken from reference TRBV14 and TRBJ2-5, reads EAGVTQFPSHSVIEKGQTVTLRCDPISGHDNLYWYRRVMGKEIKFLLHFVKESKQDESGMPNNRFLAERTGGTYSTLKVQPAELEDSGVYFCASSHYGQGGLKETQYFGPGTRLLVL.

The chain recombines TRBV5-1 with TRBJ1-2, with 12 bases identical to TRBD1. V shed 4 bases and J 4 bases; nucleotides not matched to a gene: 5. The CDR3 length is 15 residues. Germline assignment: CDR1 SGHRS and CDR2 YFSETQ. For the CDR3, the DNA is TGCGCCAGCAGCATAGGGACAGGGGGCGGCTATGGCTACACCTTC. Protein product: CASSIGTGGGYGYTF.

CDR3 sequence: CASSFGGGYTF. The CDR3 nucleotides read TGTGCCAGCAGTTTTGGGGGCGGCTACACCTTC. This chain connects TRBV27 to TRBJ1-2; tentatively, D is TRBD1 (6 bases). The length of the CDR3 is 11 residues. Germline CDR1 reads MNHEY; CDR2 reads SMNVEV (reference sequence). V lost 3 bases and J 8 bases, leaving 7 bases between the germline ends.

The chain recombines TRBV10-2 with TRBJ2-1, with 7 positions matching TRBD2. Germline CDR1 WSHSY, CDR2 SAAADI. The V and J ends lost 0 bases and 4 bases, in that order; junction bases with no gene match: 3. The CDR3 length is 15 residues. CDR3 DNA sequence: TGCGCCAGCAGTGAGTCGGGGGGGGGATACAATGAGCAGTTCTTC. Protein sequence: CASSESGGGYNEQFF.

This sequence joins TRBV10-3 and TRBJ2-2; D is ambiguous. This CDR3 region has 15 residues. Germline lookup yields CDR1 ENHRY and CDR2 SYGVKD. V was pared by 3 bases and J by 0 bases, with 8 bases between. This chain's CDR3 is CAISDEAANTGELFF. For the CDR3, the DNA is TGTGCCATCAGTGATGAGGCCGCGAACACCGGGGAGCTGTTTTTT.

The chain couples TRBV15 to TRBJ1-1, with D possibly matching TRBD1 (5 bases). V gave up 2 bases and J gave up 0 bases, with 13 bases separating them. The CDR3 extends over 16 amino acids. Germline V gene sequence: CDR1 LNHNV, CDR2 YYDKDF (reference sequence). CDR3 in amino acids: CATSRPAGGVNTEAFF. The CDR3 DNA follows: TGTGCCACCAGCAGACCCGCCGGGGGAGTGAACACTGAAGCTTTCTTT.

This chain connects TRBV27 to TRBJ2-7; 9 bases map to TRBD2. V was clipped by 6 bases and J by 7 bases; unmatched bases: 4. The CDR3 sequence is 12 residues long. Germline V gives CDR1 MNHEY, CDR2 SMNVEV (reference sequence). CDR3 DNA: TGTGCCAGCAGCCCCGCGGGGGGGGAGCAGTACTTC. Its translation: CASSPAGGEQYF.

J is TRBJ2-1 and V is TRBV11-2, with D possibly TRBD1 on 5 matching bases. Per germline, CDR1 SGHAT and CDR2 FQNNGV. Trimming left V 0 bases short and J 0 bases short, with 15 bases between. The CDR3 extends over 18 amino acids. In DNA, the CDR3 is TGTGCCAGCAGCTTAGAGTCCCGCAGGGTGAGCTCCTACAATGAGCAGTTCTTC. The encoded protein is CASSLESRRVSSYNEQFF.

This clone appeared once. The sample carries other DNA sequences with the same CDR3. This chain joins TRBV15 and TRBJ1-4; D unclear. V gave up 0 bases and J gave up 0 bases, with 8 bases separating them. The CDR3 contains 16 residues. The germline CDR1 and CDR2 sequences are LNHNV and YYDKDF (reference sequence). Here the CDR3 reads CATSRDLSATNEKLFF. As DNA, the CDR3 is TGTGCCACCAGCAGAGATCTAAGTGCAACTAATGAAAAACTGTTTTTT.

The rearrangement links TRBV29-1 to TRBJ2-7; 7 nucleotides line up with TRBD1. With 6 bases clipped from V and 5 bases from J, the junction kept 13 bases outside the gene matches. This CDR3 has 14 residues. The germline V gene has CDR1 SQVTM and CDR2 ANQGSEA. The CDR3 loop reads CSVGRTGQRNEQYF. As DNA, the CDR3 is TGCAGCGTGGGTCGGACAGGCCAAAGGAACGAGCAGTACTTC.

The chain links TRBV4-2 to TRBJ1-5; 10 positions agree with TRBD1. CDR1 and CDR2 (germline): LGHNA, YNFKEQ. V was clipped by 5 bases and J by 5 bases; unmatched bases: 3. The CDR3 has 14 amino acids. CDR3 residues: CASSWDRGYQPQHF. The CDR3 coding sequence is TGTGCCAGCAGCTGGGACAGGGGCTATCAGCCCCAGCATTTT.

This clone was seen a single time. This chain uses TRBV20-1 with TRBJ1-3; D is unresolved. Trimming removed 5 bases from V and 4 bases from J, with 6 bases in between. Germline lookup yields CDR1 DFQATT and CDR2 SNEGSKA (reference sequence). CDR3 size: 11 residues. This CDR3 is CSAPSGNTIYF. CDR3 bases: TGCAGTGCTCCTTCCGGAAACACCATATATTTT.

The chain links TRBV19 to TRBJ2-3, with 9 nucleotides matching TRBD2. CDR1 and CDR2 (germline): LNHDA, SQIVND (reference sequence). The V and J ends lost 5 bases and 1 base, in that order; junction bases with no gene match: 4. The CDR3 runs to 15 residues. The CDR3 DNA follows: TGTGCCAGTAGTGGTAGCGGGGGAGGCACAGATACGCAGTATTTT. It encodes CASSGSGGGTDTQYF.

The sample holds a few counts of this clone. The chain employs TRBV11-2 and TRBJ2-3; a weak D match, TRBD2 (5 bases). The length of the CDR3 is 15 residues. V was shortened by 0 bases and J by 4 bases, with 11 bases between the two germline ends. Germline V gives CDR1 SGHAT, CDR2 FQNNGV. CDR3 coding DNA: TGTGCCAGCAGCTTAGAATCCGGAGGTTCAGATACGCAGTATTTT. Residues: CASSLESGGSDTQYF.

The chain employs TRBV10-1 and TRBJ1-5; 8 bases align to TRBD1. V trimming: 10 bases; J trimming: 6 bases; junction bases outside the gene matches: 14. Germline values: CDR1 WNHNN, CDR2 SYGVQD (reference sequence). The CDR3 loop spans 15 amino acids. CDR3 amino acids: CAIQRDRPGGQPQHF. In DNA form, the CDR3 reads TGCGCCATCCAAAGGGACAGGCCAGGGGGTCAGCCCCAGCATTTT.

This clone was seen only a few times. The chain uses TRBV7-2 and TRBJ1-5, with D unresolved. V was pared by 3 bases and J by 2 bases, with 11 bases between. The CDR3 runs 15 residues. CDR1 and CDR2 (germline): SGHTA, FQGNSA. The CDR3 DNA is TGTGCCAGCAGCTTCTTCGGGAGAGGCAATCAGCCCCAGCATTTT. It codes for CASSFFGRGNQPQHF.

The V and J genes are TRBV5-8 and TRBJ1-1; D might be TRBD1 (6 bases). Germline V lookup: CDR1 SGHTS, CDR2 YDEGEE. V was pared by 3 bases and J by 4 bases, with 13 bases between. The CDR3 is 14 amino acids. CDR3: CASSSINRATEAFF. The CDR3 DNA reads TGTGCCAGCAGCTCGATAAACAGGGCCACTGAAGCTTTCTTT.

The chain employs TRBV2 and TRBJ2-7; tentative D call: TRBD2 (6 bases). CDR3 length: 14 amino acids. The V end was cut by 2 bases, the J end by 6 bases, with 14 bases between. Germline CDR1 SNHLY, CDR2 FYNNEI. The chain's CDR3 is CASSELRDGGEQYF. The DNA of the CDR3 is TGTGCCAGCAGTGAACTCAGGGACGGGGGCGAGCAGTACTTC.

In DNA form, the CDR3 reads TGTGCCAGCAGTGCCCCAGGACAGCTTTGTTCCACCGGGGAGCTGTTTTTT. This translates into CASSAPGQLCSTGELFF. The rearrangement joins TRBV6-4 to TRBJ2-2, with a weak D call TRBD1 (6 bases). Germline CDR1 MRHNA, CDR2 SNTAGT. This CDR3 has 17 amino acids. Trimming shortened V by 4 bases and J by 4 bases, and 19 bases separated the two germline ends.

V gene TRBV9 combines with J gene TRBJ2-2; no firm D call. Germline V gene sequence: CDR1 SGDLS, CDR2 YYNGEE. Trimming shortened V by 3 bases and J by 1 base, and 4 bases separated the two germline ends. The CDR3 is made up of 13 amino acids. The CDR3 nucleotides read TGTGCCAGCAGCGCCCAGAACACCGGGGAGCTGTTTTTT. Translating gives CASSAQNTGELFF.

V gene TRBV25-1 combines with J gene TRBJ2-7, with TRBD1 as a possible D gene (6 bases). CDR1 and CDR2 (germline): MGHDK, SYGVNS. There are 17 residues in the CDR3. Deletions cut 4 bases from V and 2 bases from J, with 21 bases between. CDR3 sequence reads: CASSGLPGQGPAYEQYF. The DNA of the CDR3 is TGTGCCAGCAGTGGACTTCCGGGACAAGGTCCCGCCTACGAGCAGTACTTC.

The chain has TRBV10-2 and TRBJ2-1; a weak D match, TRBD1 (6 bases). The CDR3 runs 16 residues. V was shortened by 4 bases and J by 0 bases, with 13 bases between the two germline ends. Germline V lookup: CDR1 WSHSY, CDR2 SAAADI. Written as DNA, the CDR3 is TGCGCCAGCAGTGGCACACGGACAGTCTCCTACAATGAGCAGTTCTTC. Amino acid sequence: CASSGTRTVSYNEQFF.

The chain joins TRBV6-5 to TRBJ1-2; 9 nucleotides agree with TRBD1. Germline V gene lookup returns CDR1 MNHEY and CDR2 SVGAGI. With 0 bases clipped from V and 6 bases from J, the junction kept 2 bases outside the gene matches. The CDR3 is 14 amino acids. The chain's CDR3 is CASSYSTGGNGYTF. For the CDR3, the DNA is TGTGCCAGCAGTTACTCGACAGGGGGGAATGGCTACACCTTC.

CDR3 loop: CASSSYSNTEAFF. DNA of the CDR3: TGTGCCAGCAGTTCGTACAGTAACACTGAAGCTTTCTTT. This rearrangement joins TRBV27 to TRBJ1-1, with D uncertain. The germline V and J ends were trimmed by 4 bases and 2 bases, with 8 bases remaining between them. The CDR3 consists of 13 residues. Germline lookup yields CDR1 MNHEY and CDR2 SMNVEV (reference sequence).

The gene calls are TRBV2 and TRBJ2-7; TRBD1 might be the D (5 bases). Per germline, CDR1 SNHLY and CDR2 FYNNEI. The V end was cut by 7 bases, the J end by 4 bases, with 8 bases between. This CDR3 contains 11 residues. CDR3 sequence: CASTAGYEQYF. The CDR3 coding sequence is TGTGCCAGCACGGCAGGGTACGAGCAGTACTTC.

The rearrangement links TRBV6-2 or TRBV6-3 to TRBJ2-7; perhaps TRBD2 as D (6 bases). CDR1 is MNHEY, CDR2 SVGEGT, per germline. The CDR3 loop spans 14 amino acids. V was pared by 0 bases and J by 5 bases, with 11 bases between. The CDR3 protein is CASSYSAGLDEQYF. CDR3 in DNA: TGTGCCAGCAGTTACTCTGCGGGGCTAGACGAGCAGTACTTC.

In this sample, this clone turned up a few times. V and J are TRBV6-4 and TRBJ2-3; D is possibly TRBD2 (5 bases). The ends were cut back, 0 bases at V and 3 bases at J, with 7 bases in the middle. Per germline, CDR1 MRHNA and CDR2 SNTAGT. CDR3 length: 14 residues. For the CDR3, the DNA is TGTGCCAGCAGTGACTCGGAGGTAACAGATACGCAGTATTTT. This gives the protein CASSDSEVTDTQYF.